Presented here are 22 T cell receptor beta chains from one specimen sequenced in a study of blood T cell repertoires in COVID-19. Using immunoSEQ multiplex PCR, the repertoire was profiled, and TCRdb retains in-frame clones only, with some absent. The table includes around 190,000 clones, roughly 84% detected once. The sequencing input was peripheral blood. The receptors were gathered from a man aged 45-60 years with COVID-19, enrolled during active disease.

The chain joins TRBV9 to TRBJ2-3, with 7 bases lining up with TRBD2. The CDR3 totals 15 residues. Germline CDR1 SGDLS, CDR2 YYNGEE. J lost 5 bases, V lost 2 bases, and 8 bases had no gene match. The CDR3 DNA reads TGTGCCAGCAGCGTGGCGGGCACGGGAGGAGATACGCAGTATTTT. Its translation: CASSVAGTGGDTQYF.

This clone was seen only a few times. The chain carries TRBV7-8 and TRBJ1-5; D might be TRBD1 (5 bases). Trimming took 5 bases from V and 7 from J, leaving 15 bases between them. Germline V lookup: CDR1 SGHVS, CDR2 FQNEAQ. The CDR3 consists of 14 residues. The CDR3, as DNA: TGTGCCAGCAGCCCCCCTGCGGGGGTCCAGCCCCAGCATTTT. It is translated as CASSPPAGVQPQHF.

The chain uses TRBV21-1 and TRBJ2-2; the table's D gene call, TRBD2, was not cross checked with the DNA. TRBV21-1 is a pseudogene segment. The CDR3 extends over 16 amino acids. CDR3 sequence reads: CASSKWLAGPTGELFF. The CDR3 DNA reads as TGTGCCAGCAGCAAATGGCTAGCGGGCCCCACCGGGGAGCTGTTTTTT.

In this sample, this clone turned up once. This chain connects TRBV9 to TRBJ2-5; 9 nucleotides match TRBD1. Germline CDR1 reads SGDLS; CDR2 reads YYNGEE. V lost 7 bases, J lost 0 bases, and 7 bases stayed unmatched. This CDR3 has 15 residues. The CDR3 sequence: CASSPGDRDQETQYF. For the CDR3, the DNA is TGTGCCAGCTCCCCCGGGGACAGGGACCAAGAGACCCAGTACTTC.

Of note for this clone: The sample contains more than one DNA sequence encoding this CDR3. The V call is TRBV7-2, the J call TRBJ1-5; D may be TRBD1 (5 bases). CDR3 length: 14 residues. V was pared by 1 base and J by 6 bases, with 10 bases between. Germline values: CDR1 SGHTA, CDR2 FQGNSA. The CDR3 bases are TGTGCCAGCAGCTTAGGCAGGGCCACTCAGCCCCAGCATTTT. Its protein product is CASSLGRATQPQHF.

The chain couples TRBV19 to TRBJ2-2; the match to TRBD1 covers 7 bases. Germline V CDR1 and CDR2: LNHDA, SQIVND (reference sequence). This CDR3 region has 17 residues. Germline trimming cut 5 bases from V and 1 base from J; bases unmatched to any gene: 10. CDR3 nucleotides: TGTGCCAGTAGTCCGGGGACAGAGACATTGAACACCGGGGAGCTGTTTTTT. This sequence encodes CASSPGTETLNTGELFF.

The chain combines TRBV2 with TRBJ2-7; D might be TRBD1 (5 bases). The CDR3 loop spans 13 amino acids. Trimming pared 1 base from V and 6 bases from J, leaving 10 bases between. In germline, CDR1 is SNHLY, CDR2 FYNNEI. The CDR3 protein is CASSEDGASEQYF. DNA of the CDR3: TGTGCCAGCAGTGAAGATGGGGCATCCGAGCAGTACTTC.

The rearrangement links TRBV5-1 to TRBJ2-7, with TRBD2 matching over 12 bases. The J segment lost 2 bases and the V segment lost 0 bases, leaving 9 bases of the junction unmatched. The germline V gene encodes CDR1 SGHRS and CDR2 YFSETQ. This CDR3 is 18 amino acids long. The CDR3 bases are TGCGCCAGCAGCTTGGATGCCCCGGGACTAGCGGGCACCTACGAGCAGTACTTC. This encodes CASSLDAPGLAGTYEQYF.

The chain carries TRBV5-6 and TRBJ1-2, with 7 bases fitting TRBD1. The CDR3 spans 12 residues. Germline CDR1 reads SGHDT; CDR2 reads YYEEEE. After removal of 4 bases from V and 11 bases from J, the junction contained 8 bases not matched to a gene. The CDR3 is CASSRGTDQYTF. The CDR3 bases are TGTGCCAGCAGCAGGGGGACAGACCAATACACCTTC.

The chain carries TRBV2 and TRBJ2-2, with D perhaps TRBD1 (6 bases). The CDR3 contains 17 residues. Trimming left V 7 bases short and J 6 bases short, with 24 bases between. CDR1 and CDR2 from the germline V gene are SNHLY and FYNNEI. The CDR3 region has the DNA TGTGCCAGCACTCTCGGGTGGACAGTAAGACTCCCCGGGGAGCTGTTTTTT. Protein sequence: CASTLGWTVRLPGELFF.

With respect to this clone: The junction departs from germline at one end; a sequencing error may be responsible. The chain couples TRBV7-9 to TRBJ2-7; 13 nucleotides match TRBD2. The CDR3 contains 13 residues. Germline lookup yields CDR1 SEHNR and CDR2 FQNEAQ (reference sequence). For the CDR3, the DNA is TGTGCCAGCAGCGAAGCGGGACTAGCGGGGATAGCTTTC. This translates into CASSEAGLAGIAF. The full variable domain, completed using reference TRBV7-9 and TRBJ2-7, is DTGVSQNPRHKITKRGQNVTFRCDPISEHNRLYWYRQTLGQGPEFLTYFQNEAQLEKSRLLSDRFSAERPKGSFSTLEIQRTEQGDSAMYLCASSEAGLAGIAFGPGTRLTVT.

This clone was found once. The V call is TRBV24-1, the J call TRBJ1-5, with D possibly TRBD1 on 5 matching bases. Germline V gene lookup returns CDR1 KGHDR and CDR2 SFDVKD. This CDR3 is built from 13 residues. Trimming pared 3 bases from V and 5 bases from J, leaving 7 bases between. Written as DNA, the CDR3 is TGTGCCACCAGTGATAGGGGCTATCAGCCCCAGCATTTT. Residues: CATSDRGYQPQHF.

The CDR3, as DNA: TGTGCCAGCAGCTTTATGAGCGAGCAGTACTTC. Its protein is CASSFMSEQYF. The rearrangement uses TRBV7-9 and TRBJ2-7, with unresolved D. Trimming took 3 bases from V and 6 from J, leaving 6 bases between them. This CDR3 comprises 11 residues. Germline lookup yields CDR1 SEHNR and CDR2 FQNEAQ (reference sequence).

The chain is built from TRBV29-1 and TRBJ2-2; TRBD2 matches 8 bases. From germline, CDR1 is SQVTM and CDR2 ANQGSEA. The V segment lost 4 bases and the J segment 4 bases; nucleotides outside the gene matches: 5. The CDR3 covers 14 residues. The CDR3 DNA sequence: TGCAGCGTTGTCGGGAGGGCGGGCACCGGGGAGCTGTTTTTT. Its protein is CSVVGRAGTGELFF.

The rearrangement joins TRBV19 to TRBJ2-2; 9 bases agree with TRBD1. With V trimmed by 3 bases and J by 1 base, 3 bases remained unmatched. Germline CDR1 and CDR2: LNHDA and SQIVND (reference sequence). The CDR3 is 16 amino acids. The CDR3 bases are TGTGCCAGTAGTATTTGGACAGGGGTGAACACCGGGGAGCTGTTTTTT. Its translation is CASSIWTGVNTGELFF.

The chain couples TRBV3-1 (or the pseudogene TRBV3-2) to TRBJ2-1; 7 nucleotides match TRBD2. The CDR3 sequence is 16 residues long. V gave up 3 bases and J gave up 5 bases; unmatched junction bases: 10. Germline V gene sequence: CDR1 LGHDT, CDR2 YNNKEL (reference sequence). CDR3 amino acids: CASSQYETSNDNEQFF. The DNA of the CDR3 is TGTGCCAGCAGCCAGTATGAGACTAGCAACGACAATGAGCAGTTCTTC.

This sequence joins TRBV9 and TRBJ1-1; a possible D gene is TRBD1 (5 bases). CDR3 length: 15 amino acids. V lost 0 bases and J lost 1, with 10 bases in between. CDR1 and CDR2 from the germline V gene are SGDLS and YYNGEE. The CDR3 DNA sequence: TGTGCCAGCAGCGTAGTCTCCACAGGGAACACTGAAGCTTTCTTT. Amino acid sequence: CASSVVSTGNTEAFF.

The chain employs TRBV25-1 and TRBJ2-7; no clear D. The CDR3 extends over 13 amino acids. The germline CDR1 and CDR2 sequences are MGHDK and SYGVNS. The V gene lost 7 bases and the J gene lost 3 bases, with 13 bases spanning the gap. CDR3: CASTHGSRYEQYF. The CDR3 nucleotides are TGTGCCAGCACCCACGGGTCACGCTACGAGCAGTACTTC.

The chain employs TRBV14 and TRBJ1-2; 8 bases align to TRBD1. CDR3 size: 16 residues. The V segment lost 1 base and the J segment 3 bases; nucleotides outside the gene matches: 7. Per germline, CDR1 SGHDN and CDR2 FVKESK. The CDR3 coding sequence is TGTGCCAGCAGCCAAGGAGGCAGGGGGCGCGACTATGGCTACACCTTC. This encodes CASSQGGRGRDYGYTF.

In DNA, the CDR3 is TGCAGCGTCTCACCAGGGGGATCCTCCTACAATGAGCAGTTCTTC. It is translated as CSVSPGGSSYNEQFF. This chain joins TRBV29-1 and TRBJ2-1; 7 nucleotides agree with TRBD1. Germline CDR1 SQVTM, CDR2 ANQGSEA. Trimming at V came to 6 bases and at J to 0 bases, leaving 8 bases not matched to a gene. CDR3 length: 15 amino acids.

This clone was counted once. The chain carries TRBV12-3 or TRBV12-4 and TRBJ1-5; D is unresolved. V was clipped by 8 bases and J by 7 bases, with 12 bases between them. The CDR3 contains 12 residues. CDR3 sequence: CASSPGDQPQHF. CDR3 bases: TGTGCCAGCTCCCCGGGTGACCAGCCCCAGCATTTT.

The V gene is TRBV18, the J gene TRBJ1-5; TRBD1 matches 8 bases. CDR3 length: 14 residues. The V gene end was trimmed by 3 bases and the J gene end by 6 bases; junction bases not matched to a gene: 4. Germline-derived CDR1 and CDR2 are KGHSH and LQKENI. For the CDR3, the DNA is TGTGCCAGCTCACCGGACAGGGACGGTCAGCCCCAGCATTTT. Amino acid sequence: CASSPDRDGQPQHF.